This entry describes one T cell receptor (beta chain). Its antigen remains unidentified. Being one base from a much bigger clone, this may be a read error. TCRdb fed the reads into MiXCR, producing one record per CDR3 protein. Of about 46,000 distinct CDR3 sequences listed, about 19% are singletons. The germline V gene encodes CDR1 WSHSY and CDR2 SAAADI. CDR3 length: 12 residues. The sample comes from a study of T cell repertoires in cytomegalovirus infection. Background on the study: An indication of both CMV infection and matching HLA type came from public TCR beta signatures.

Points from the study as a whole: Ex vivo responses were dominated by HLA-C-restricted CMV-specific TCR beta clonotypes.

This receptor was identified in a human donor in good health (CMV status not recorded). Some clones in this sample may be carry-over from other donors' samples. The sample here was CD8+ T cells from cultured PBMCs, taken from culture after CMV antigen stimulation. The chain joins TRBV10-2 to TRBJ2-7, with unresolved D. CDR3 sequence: CASSGDSYVQYF. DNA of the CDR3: TGCGCCAGCAGTGGGGATTCCTACGTGCAGTACTTC.